This T cell receptor beta chain is drawn from a study of blood T cell repertoires in COVID-19. Profiling relied on immunoSEQ multiplex PCR, and the TCRdb table lists in-frame clones only, not all of them. The top ten clones hold approximately 3.5% of a sample with 200,000 to 250,000 clones, around 91% of them seen once. This clone has only one observation. The CDR3 has 13 amino acids. V lost 3 bases to trimming and J lost 2 bases, with 10 bases between them. Per germline, CDR1 DFQATT and CDR2 SNEGSKA (reference sequence). The study assigned cohorts using participant-reported clinical history. The rearrangement links TRBV20-1 to TRBJ1-1; tentative D call: TRBD1 (6 bases). The source material was PBMCs or T cells enriched from blood (not recorded which). The sequence was collected from a woman aged 18-29 years in a cohort exposed to, infected with or recovered from COVID-19 (not recorded which). The CDR3 coding sequence is TGCAGTGCTAGTAAACAGGGAAACACTGAAGCTTTCTTT. This codes for CSASKQGNTEAFF.